The 30 T cell receptor beta chains below were found in one sample sequenced in a study of chemoradiotherapy in HPV16-positive cancers. The repertoire was sequenced with immunoSEQ multiplex PCR; TCRdb's copy has only in-frame clones and lacks some. The data show around 620 clones, with 75% to 90% seen just once and about 5% held by the top ten. The starting material was tumor tissue, obtained from a patient who underwent chemoradiotherapy. The receptors stem from a human donor with HPV-associated anogenital cancer.

The chain joins TRBV7-6 to TRBJ1-1; D possibly corresponds to TRBD1 (5 bases). Per the germline V gene, CDR1 is SGHVS and CDR2 is FNYEAQ. Trimming removed 2 bases from V and 1 base from J, with 8 bases in between. This CDR3 contains 14 residues. The CDR3 is CASSLKGRNTEAFF. The CDR3 DNA sequence: TGTGCCAGCAGCTTAAAGGGGAGGAACACTGAAGCTTTCTTT.

The chain employs TRBV11-3 and TRBJ2-1; TRBD2 matches at 9 bases. The CDR3 is 15 residues long. V trimming: 3 bases; J trimming: 1 base; junction bases outside the gene matches: 1. CDR1 and CDR2 from the germline V gene are SGHNT and YENEEA. CDR3 nucleotides: TGTGCCAGCAGCTTGGCGGGGGGGTCCTACAATGAGCAGTTCTTC. Protein: CASSLAGGSYNEQFF.

The chain combines TRBV9 with TRBJ2-1, with D unclear. Looked up from germline, CDR1 is SGDLS and CDR2 is YYNGEE. The V end lost 3 bases, the J end lost 0 bases, and 10 bases lay between the germline ends. The length of the CDR3 is 15 residues. CDR3 loop: CASSGKQSSYNEQFF. The CDR3 bases are TGTGCCAGCAGCGGGAAACAGAGCTCCTACAATGAGCAGTTCTTC. Looking up the rest from reference TRBV9 and TRBJ2-1 gives the full variable domain: DSGVTQTPKHLITATGQRVTLRCSPRSGDLSVYWYQQSLDQGLQFLIQYYNGEERAKGNILERFSAQQFPDLHSELNLSSLELGDSALYFCASSGKQSSYNEQFFGPGTRLTVL.

This clone was observed a few times. V gene TRBV28 combines with J gene TRBJ2-7; unclear D gene. The V end was cut by 5 bases, the J end by 2 bases, with 16 bases between. The CDR3 sequence is 15 residues long. Germline CDR1 MDHEN, CDR2 SYDVKM. The CDR3 DNA reads as TGTGCCAGCAGTGCCCCCTCAACTAAAACCTACGAGCAGTACTTC. Its translation is CASSAPSTKTYEQYF.

The chain has TRBV7-2 and TRBJ1-1, with a possible D match to TRBD1 (6 bases). V was clipped by 4 bases and J by 1 base, with 13 bases between them. There are 15 residues in the CDR3. CDR1 is SGHTA, CDR2 FQGNSA, per germline. The CDR3 here is CASSSQGPTNTEAFF. In nucleotides, the CDR3 is TGTGCCAGCAGCTCACAGGGACCTACGAACACTGAAGCTTTCTTT.

This chain uses TRBV7-3 with TRBJ2-7, with D hard to call. Trimming removed 1 base from V and 2 bases from J, with 9 bases in between. The CDR3 runs to 14 residues. In germline, CDR1 is SGHTA, CDR2 FQGTGA. In DNA form, the CDR3 reads TGTGCCAGCAGCTTAAGAACAGCTCCCTACGAGCAGTACGTC. Its protein product is CASSLRTAPYEQYV.

This rearrangement joins TRBV7-6 to TRBJ1-2; TRBD1 is a possible D gene (6 bases). Between the trimmed V and J ends, which lost 5 bases and 1 base, there was a span of 14 bases. The CDR3 covers 15 residues. The V gene's germline CDR1 is SGHVS and CDR2 FNYEAQ. For the CDR3, the DNA is TGTGCCAGCAGCCCCCGGACAGAATTTAACTATGGCTACACCTTC. Residues: CASSPRTEFNYGYTF.

The chain joins TRBV5-1 to TRBJ2-3, with TRBD2 identical over 7 bases. Germline CDR1 SGHRS, CDR2 YFSETQ. V trimming: 2 bases; J trimming: 0 bases; junction bases outside the gene matches: 3. This CDR3 has 15 residues. The CDR3 region is CASSFSGGSTDTQYF. As DNA, the CDR3 is TGCGCCAGCAGCTTTTCGGGGGGTAGCACAGATACGCAGTATTTT.

The V and J genes are TRBV6-6 and TRBJ1-2; 7 bases line up with TRBD1. This CDR3 has 15 residues. V shed 6 bases and J 3 bases; nucleotides not matched to a gene: 10. CDR1 is MNHNY and CDR2 is SVGAGI in the germline V gene (reference sequence). The CDR3 spells CASRTPRQGDYGYTF. For the CDR3, the DNA is TGTGCCAGCAGAACTCCAAGACAGGGAGACTATGGCTACACCTTC.

The chain employs TRBV21-1 and TRBJ1-1. TRBV21-1 is given as a pseudogene. The CDR3 is 17 residues long. The CDR3 DNA is TGTGCCAGCAGCAAAGTGGAGGGCCCCCCAATAGACACTGAAGCTTTCTTT. Translating gives CASSKVEGPPIDTEAFF.

This chain links TRBV5-1 with TRBJ1-1, with TRBD1 as a possible D gene (5 bases). V lost 4 bases and J lost 1, with 11 bases in between. Per germline, CDR1 SGHRS and CDR2 YFSETQ. This CDR3 has 14 amino acids. The CDR3 here is CASSPRDRNTEAFF. The CDR3 DNA follows: TGCGCCAGCAGCCCCCGGGACCGGAACACTGAAGCTTTCTTT.

This clone was counted between two and nine times. This chain joins TRBV7-6 and TRBJ1-6; no definite D call. Germline CDR1 is SGHVS and CDR2 is FNYEAQ. Trimming took off 1 base at V and 5 bases at J, with 12 bases between the two ends. The CDR3 has 16 amino acids. CDR3 DNA: TGTGCCAGCAGCTTAGTAGTTTGGGGAAATAATTCACCCCTCCACTTT. Residues: CASSLVVWGNNSPLHF.

This chain uses TRBV5-1 with TRBJ1-1; tentative D call: TRBD1 (6 bases). CDR3 length: 13 residues. Germline CDR1 and CDR2: SGHRS and YFSETQ. V gave up 4 bases and J gave up 7 bases, with 14 bases separating them. The CDR3 bases are TGCGCCAGCAGCCAAACAGGGTTGGGTGAAGCTTTCTTT. Translation gives CASSQTGLGEAFF.

The chain uses TRBV14 and TRBJ1-4; D is undetermined. Germline values: CDR1 SGHDN, CDR2 FVKESK. This CDR3 is 12 amino acids long. The V and J ends lost 3 bases and 10 bases respectively, with 9 bases between them. The CDR3 sequence: CASSHGLAKLFF. The CDR3 nucleotides are TGTGCCAGCAGCCACGGTCTAGCAAAACTGTTTTTT.

This chain uses TRBV6-5 with TRBJ1-2; D perhaps matches TRBD1 (5 bases). Germline CDR1 reads MNHEY; CDR2 reads SVGAGI. Trimming took 4 bases from V and 8 from J, leaving 14 bases between them. This CDR3 has 13 amino acids. The CDR3 region has the DNA TGTGCCAGCAGTTCCTATAGGGGAAGAGGCTACACCTTC. The encoded protein is CASSSYRGRGYTF.

The chain couples TRBV7-9 to TRBJ2-3; D not certain. Looked up from germline, CDR1 is SEHNR and CDR2 is FQNEAQ (reference sequence). V gave up 5 bases and J gave up 2 bases, with 8 bases separating them. The length of the CDR3 is 13 residues. The DNA for the CDR3 is TGTGCCAGCAGCCTCTCCCACACAGATACGCAGTATTTT. It specifies CASSLSHTDTQYF.

This chain uses TRBV7-7 with TRBJ2-1, with D unresolved. This CDR3 contains 12 residues. CDR1 is SSHAT and CDR2 is FNYEAQ in the germline V gene (reference sequence). The V end was cut by 5 bases, the J end by 4 bases, with 6 bases between. The CDR3 protein is CASSPAYNEQFF. The CDR3 bases are TGTGCCAGCAGCCCCGCATACAATGAGCAGTTCTTC.

A single count supports this clone. Written as DNA, the CDR3 is TGTGCCAGCAGTTCTTTGGGCTATGGCTACACCTTC. Translating it yields CASSSLGYGYTF. The chain has TRBV27 and TRBJ1-2; D unresolved. In germline, CDR1 is MNHEY, CDR2 SMNVEV (reference sequence). CDR3 size: 12 residues. V lost 4 bases and J lost 4, with 7 bases in between.

The chain couples TRBV9 to TRBJ2-1; 9 nucleotides align to TRBD1. The V and J ends lost 0 bases and 2 bases, in that order; junction bases with no gene match: 0. The germline CDR1 and CDR2 sequences are SGDLS and YYNGEE. The CDR3 is made up of 15 amino acids. For the CDR3, the DNA is TGTGCCAGCAGCGTAGGACAGGGGGCCTACAATGAGCAGTTCTTC. Protein sequence: CASSVGQGAYNEQFF.

CDR3 DNA sequence: TGTGCCATCAGTGATTTTGGGGCCACGGGGCAGTTCTTC. Translating gives CAISDFGATGQFF. The chain links TRBV10-3 to TRBJ2-1; a possible D gene is TRBD1 (5 bases). CDR1 ENHRY and CDR2 SYGVKD come from the germline V gene. The V gene lost 3 bases and the J gene lost 12 bases, with 15 bases spanning the gap. This CDR3 is built from 13 residues.

V and J are TRBV7-3 and TRBJ2-3; 10 bases line up with TRBD2. The CDR3 is 17 amino acids. Per germline, CDR1 SGHTA and CDR2 FQGTGA. V gave up 1 base and J gave up 8 bases; unmatched junction bases: 12. The CDR3 spells CASSLNAGSGGAGTQYF. CDR3 sequence (DNA): TGTGCCAGCAGCTTAAACGCGGGAAGCGGGGGGGCGGGTACGCAGTATTTT.

This clone was seen only once. The chain joins TRBV5-1 to TRBJ2-3, with D perhaps TRBD1 (6 bases). V shed 5 bases and J shed 0 bases, with 19 bases lying between them. The germline CDR1 and CDR2 sequences are SGHRS and YFSETQ. This CDR3 has 17 amino acids. The CDR3 spells CASREGGMRASTDTQYF. The CDR3 DNA is TGCGCCAGCAGGGAAGGGGGTATGAGAGCTAGCACAGATACGCAGTATTTT.

The chain is built from TRBV6-4 and TRBJ2-3, with 8 nucleotides matching TRBD2. V shed 4 bases, J shed 0 bases, and the junction held 6 bases outside the gene matches. Germline CDR1 is MRHNA and CDR2 is SNTAGT. The CDR3 has 16 residues. CDR3 bases: TGTGCCAGCAGTGCCCGTGCGGGGGGCAGCACAGATACGCAGTATTTT. This gives the protein CASSARAGGSTDTQYF.

The V gene is TRBV7-8, the J gene TRBJ2-3, with TRBD1 matching over 11 bases. V lost 1 base and J lost 1; bases outside the gene matches: 4. The germline V gene has CDR1 SGHVS and CDR2 FQNEAQ. CDR3 length equals 17 residues. DNA for the CDR3: TGTGCCAGCAGCTTAGGGACAGGGGGCTCGGGCACAGATACGCAGTATTTT. This sequence encodes CASSLGTGGSGTDTQYF.

The chain employs TRBV10-3 and TRBJ1-5, with D unresolved. Trimming took 7 bases from V and 1 from J, leaving 5 bases between them. The CDR3 sequence is 12 residues long. Germline loops: CDR1 ENHRY, CDR2 SYGVKD. The CDR3 here is CAIKDSNQPQHF. The CDR3 DNA sequence: TGTGCCATCAAGGACAGCAATCAGCCCCAGCATTTT.

The J gene is TRBJ2-7, the V gene TRBV11-1; D tentatively fits TRBD1 or TRBD2 (5 bases each). Trimming pared 5 bases from V and 4 bases from J, leaving 18 bases between. The CDR3 loop spans 15 amino acids. The germline V gene has CDR1 SGHAT and CDR2 FQDESV (reference sequence). The CDR3 DNA follows: TGTGCCAGCAGCCCCACGAGGGGTGGCTCTTACGAGCAGTACGTC. Translation gives CASSPTRGGSYEQYV.

V gene TRBV30 combines with J gene TRBJ1-1; D is perhaps TRBD1 (5 bases). CDR1 and CDR2 (germline): GTSNPN, SVGIG (reference sequence). Trimming took 3 bases from V and 1 from J, leaving 9 bases between them. The CDR3 loop spans 13 amino acids. The CDR3 protein is CAWRTGPNTEAFF. CDR3 nucleotide sequence: TGTGCCTGGAGAACAGGTCCGAACACTGAAGCTTTCTTT.

This clone was seen a few times. V is TRBV4-2 and J is TRBJ2-5, with 10 bases that match TRBD2. After removal of 0 bases from V and 5 bases from J, the junction contained 6 bases not matched to a gene. The germline V gene has CDR1 LGHNA and CDR2 YNFKEQ. The length of the CDR3 is 16 residues. CDR3 bases: TGTGCCAGCAGCCAAGATCCAGCGGGGGGGCCGGAGACCCAGTACTTC. It translates to CASSQDPAGGPETQYF.

This clone was counted a single time. V usage is TRBV19 and J usage is TRBJ1-2; 7 positions match TRBD1. V lost 9 bases and J lost 0; bases outside the gene matches: 7. CDR3 size: 14 residues. The V gene's germline CDR1 is LNHDA and CDR2 SQIVND (reference sequence). CDR3 nucleotides: TGTGCCAGCAAGGACAGGACTACTAACTATGGCTACACCTTC. Residues: CASKDRTTNYGYTF.

The chain has TRBV29-1 and TRBJ1-2; weak D call: TRBD1 (6 bases). The CDR3 contains 13 residues. Trimming removed 3 bases from V and 6 bases from J, with 14 bases in between. Germline lookup yields CDR1 SQVTM and CDR2 ANQGSEA. CDR3 loop: CSVEGRGADGYTF. CDR3 coding DNA: TGCAGCGTTGAGGGTCGGGGGGCGGATGGCTACACCTTC.